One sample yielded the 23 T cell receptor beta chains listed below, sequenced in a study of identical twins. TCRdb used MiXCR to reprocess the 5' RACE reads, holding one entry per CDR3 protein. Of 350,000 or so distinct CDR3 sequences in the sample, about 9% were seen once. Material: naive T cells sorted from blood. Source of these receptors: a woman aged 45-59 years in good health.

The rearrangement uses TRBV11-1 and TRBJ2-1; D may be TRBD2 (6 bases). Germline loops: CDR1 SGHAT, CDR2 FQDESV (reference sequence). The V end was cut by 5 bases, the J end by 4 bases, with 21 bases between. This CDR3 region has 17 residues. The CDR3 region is CASSVSPLAQSYNEQFF. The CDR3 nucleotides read TGTGCCAGCAGCGTAAGCCCCCTAGCGCAGAGTTACAATGAGCAGTTCTTC.

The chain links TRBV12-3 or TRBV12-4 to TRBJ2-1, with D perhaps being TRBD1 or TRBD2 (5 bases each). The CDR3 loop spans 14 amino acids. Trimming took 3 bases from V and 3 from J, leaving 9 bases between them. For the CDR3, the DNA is TGTGCCAGCAGTTTTGGGACCCACTACAATGAGCAGTTCTTC. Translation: CASSFGTHYNEQFF.

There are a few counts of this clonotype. The DNA for the CDR3 is TGTGCCAGCAGCCCCGGCCCGGGACTAGCAGTTAATGAGCAGTTCTTC. This translates into CASSPGPGLAVNEQFF. The chain combines TRBV12-3 or TRBV12-4 with TRBJ2-1; the match to TRBD2 covers 9 bases. There are 16 residues in the CDR3. The J segment lost 7 bases and the V segment lost 6 bases, leaving 13 bases of the junction unmatched.

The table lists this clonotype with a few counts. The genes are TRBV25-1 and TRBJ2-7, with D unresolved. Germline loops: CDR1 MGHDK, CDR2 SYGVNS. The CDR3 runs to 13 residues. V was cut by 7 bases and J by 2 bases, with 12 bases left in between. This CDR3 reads CASKLDPTYEQYV. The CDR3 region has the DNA TGTGCCAGCAAGTTGGACCCCACCTACGAGCAGTACGTC.

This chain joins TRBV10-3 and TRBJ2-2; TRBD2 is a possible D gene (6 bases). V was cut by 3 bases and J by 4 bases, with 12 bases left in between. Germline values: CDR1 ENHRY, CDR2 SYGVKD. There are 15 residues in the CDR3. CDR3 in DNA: TGTGCCATCAGTGATGCCCCCGGGAGCACCGGGGAGCTGTTTTTT. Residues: CAISDAPGSTGELFF.

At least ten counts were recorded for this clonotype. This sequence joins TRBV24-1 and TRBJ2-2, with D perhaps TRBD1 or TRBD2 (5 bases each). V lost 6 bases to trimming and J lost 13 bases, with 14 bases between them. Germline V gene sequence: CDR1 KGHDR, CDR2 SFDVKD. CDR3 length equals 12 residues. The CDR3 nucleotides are TGTGCCACCAGTCCGGGACCCCGGGCGCTGTTTTTT. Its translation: CATSPGPRALFF.

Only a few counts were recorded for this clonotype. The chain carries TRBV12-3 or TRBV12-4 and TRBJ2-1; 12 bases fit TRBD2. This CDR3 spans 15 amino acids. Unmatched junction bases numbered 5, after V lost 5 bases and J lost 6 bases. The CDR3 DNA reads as TGTGCCAGCAGTCCAGGACTAGCGGGAATCAATGAGCAGTTCTTC. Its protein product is CASSPGLAGINEQFF.

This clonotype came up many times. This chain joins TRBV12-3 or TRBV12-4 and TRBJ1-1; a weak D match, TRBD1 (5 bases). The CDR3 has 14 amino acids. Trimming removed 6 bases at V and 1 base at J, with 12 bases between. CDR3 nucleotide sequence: TGTGCCAGCAGCGCGGGGCTGGCGAACACTGAAGCTTTCTTT. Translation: CASSAGLANTEAFF.

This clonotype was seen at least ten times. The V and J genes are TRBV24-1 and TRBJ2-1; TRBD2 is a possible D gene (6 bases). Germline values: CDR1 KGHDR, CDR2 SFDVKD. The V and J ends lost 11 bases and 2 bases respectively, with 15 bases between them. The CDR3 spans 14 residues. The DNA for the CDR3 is TGTGCCAGCTCCGTTGGCGGGGCCTACAATGAGCAGTTCTTC. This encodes CASSVGGAYNEQFF.

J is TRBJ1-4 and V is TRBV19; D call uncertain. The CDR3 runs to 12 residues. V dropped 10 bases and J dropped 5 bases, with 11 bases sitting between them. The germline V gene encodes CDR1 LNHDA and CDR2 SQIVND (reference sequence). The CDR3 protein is CATRVRNEKLFF. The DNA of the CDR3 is TGTGCCACTAGGGTTCGGAATGAAAAACTGTTTTTT.

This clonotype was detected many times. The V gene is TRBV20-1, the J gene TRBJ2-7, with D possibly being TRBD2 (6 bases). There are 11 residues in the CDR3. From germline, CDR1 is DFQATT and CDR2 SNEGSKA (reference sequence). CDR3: CSAGDSHEQYV. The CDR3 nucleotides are TGCAGTGCGGGGGACTCCCACGAGCAGTACGTC.

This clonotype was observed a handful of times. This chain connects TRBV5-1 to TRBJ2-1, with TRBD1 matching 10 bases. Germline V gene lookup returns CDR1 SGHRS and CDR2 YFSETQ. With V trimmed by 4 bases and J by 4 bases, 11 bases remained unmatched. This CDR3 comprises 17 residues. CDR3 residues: CASSPSPGQGLYNEQFF. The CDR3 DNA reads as TGCGCCAGCAGCCCTTCACCGGGACAGGGGTTATACAATGAGCAGTTCTTC.

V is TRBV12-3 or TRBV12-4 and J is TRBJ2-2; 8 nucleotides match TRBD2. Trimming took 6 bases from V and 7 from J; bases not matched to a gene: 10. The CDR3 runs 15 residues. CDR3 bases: TGTGCCAGCAGGGTATCGGGAGGGCCTAACGGGGAGCTGTTTTTT. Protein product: CASRVSGGPNGELFF.

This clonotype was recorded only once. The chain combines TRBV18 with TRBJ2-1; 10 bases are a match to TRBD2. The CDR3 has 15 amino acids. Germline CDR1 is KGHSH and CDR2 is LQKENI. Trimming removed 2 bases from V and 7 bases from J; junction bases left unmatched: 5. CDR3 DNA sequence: TGTGCCAGCTCACCATCTAGCGGGAGAATGAATGAGCAGTTCTTC. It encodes CASSPSSGRMNEQFF.

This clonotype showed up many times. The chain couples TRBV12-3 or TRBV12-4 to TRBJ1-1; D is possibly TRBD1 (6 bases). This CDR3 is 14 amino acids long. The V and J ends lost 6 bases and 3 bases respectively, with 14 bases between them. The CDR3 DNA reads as TGTGCCAGCAGAGCGACAGGCCTTGACACTGAAGCTTTCTTT. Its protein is CASRATGLDTEAFF.

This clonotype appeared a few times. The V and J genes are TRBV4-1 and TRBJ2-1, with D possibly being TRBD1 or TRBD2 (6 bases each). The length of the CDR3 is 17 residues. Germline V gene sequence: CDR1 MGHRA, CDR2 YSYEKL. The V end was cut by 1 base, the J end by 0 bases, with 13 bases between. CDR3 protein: CASSQVPGGDSYNEQFF. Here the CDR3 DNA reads TGCGCCAGCAGCCAAGTTCCCGGGGGCGACTCCTACAATGAGCAGTTCTTC.

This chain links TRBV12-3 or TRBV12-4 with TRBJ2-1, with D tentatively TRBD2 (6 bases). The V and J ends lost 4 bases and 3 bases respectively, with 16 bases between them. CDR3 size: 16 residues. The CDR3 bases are TGTGCCAGCAGTTCTGGGACTTCCCTCAGCTACAATGAGCAGTTCTTC. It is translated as CASSSGTSLSYNEQFF.

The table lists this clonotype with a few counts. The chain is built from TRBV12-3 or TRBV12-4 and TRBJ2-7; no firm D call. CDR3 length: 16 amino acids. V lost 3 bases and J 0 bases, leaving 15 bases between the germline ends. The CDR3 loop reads CASSFQQVGSSYEQYF. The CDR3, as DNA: TGTGCCAGCAGTTTTCAACAAGTAGGTAGCTCCTACGAGCAGTACTTC.

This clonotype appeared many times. The CDR3 coding sequence is TGTGCCAGCAGCCAAGATCCCGGCGGACCACTCCACTTT. Translation gives CASSQDPGGPLHF. The J gene is TRBJ1-6, the V gene TRBV14; D unclear. Germline lookup yields CDR1 SGHDN and CDR2 FVKESK. The CDR3 length is 13 residues. Trimming cost V 0 bases and J 16 bases, with 13 bases left between them. The full variable domain, with the rest looked up from reference TRBV14 and TRBJ1-6, is EAGVTQFPSHSVIEKGQTVTLRCDPISGHDNLYWYRRVMGKEIKFLLHFVKESKQDESGMPNNRFLAERTGGTYSTLKVQPAELEDSGVYFCASSQDPGGPLHFGNGTRLTVT.

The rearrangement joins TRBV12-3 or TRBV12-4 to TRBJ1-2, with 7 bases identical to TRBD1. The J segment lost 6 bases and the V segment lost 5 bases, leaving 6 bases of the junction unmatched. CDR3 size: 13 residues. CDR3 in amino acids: CASSGDSSHGYTF. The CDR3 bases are TGTGCCAGCAGTGGGGACAGCTCCCATGGCTACACCTTC.

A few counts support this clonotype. CDR3 sequence (DNA): TGTGCCAGCAGTGAAGGTGGGAGATGGGGCACAGATACGCAGTATTTT. Translated, it gives CASSEGGRWGTDTQYF. The V call is TRBV2, the J call TRBJ2-3; possible D gene TRBD2, 5 bases. The V end was cut by 1 base, the J end by 1 base, with 12 bases between. This CDR3 is built from 16 residues. Germline V CDR1 and CDR2: SNHLY, FYNNEI.

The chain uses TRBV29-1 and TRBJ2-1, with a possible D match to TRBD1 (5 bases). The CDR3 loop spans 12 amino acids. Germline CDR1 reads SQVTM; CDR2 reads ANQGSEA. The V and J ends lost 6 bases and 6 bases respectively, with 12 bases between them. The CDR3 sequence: CSVPAGFNEQFF. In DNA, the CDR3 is TGCAGCGTGCCCGCAGGGTTCAATGAGCAGTTCTTC.

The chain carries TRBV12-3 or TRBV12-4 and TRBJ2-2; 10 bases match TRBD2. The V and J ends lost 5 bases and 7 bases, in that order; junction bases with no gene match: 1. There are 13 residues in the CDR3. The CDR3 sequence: CASSRTSGGELFF. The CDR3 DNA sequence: TGTGCCAGCAGTCGGACTAGCGGCGGGGAGCTGTTTTTT.